This passage covers 25 T cell receptor beta chains from one sample sequenced in a study of control samples from healthy donors and cancer patients. Libraries were prepared by immunoSEQ multiplex PCR; TCRdb keeps only in-frame clonotypes and omits some of them. The table lists fewer than 200,000 clones, around 94% of them singletons, with around 1.4% in the top ten. Sequences were obtained from blood. These receptors originate from a man aged 25 to 40 in good health.

This rearrangement joins TRBV5-4 to TRBJ2-2, with 13 bases identical to TRBD2. There are 18 residues in the CDR3. The V gene end was trimmed by 4 bases and the J gene end by 7 bases; junction bases not matched to a gene: 13. Looked up from germline, CDR1 is SGHNT and CDR2 is YYREEE (reference sequence). This CDR3 reads CASSPTALAGGKVGELFF. The CDR3, as DNA: TGTGCCAGCAGCCCTACTGCACTAGCGGGGGGGAAGGTCGGGGAGCTGTTTTTT.

The V and J genes are TRBV4-1 and TRBJ1-1, with a tentative D call TRBD1 (5 bases). The V gene lost 4 bases and the J gene lost 5 bases, with 29 bases spanning the gap. From germline, CDR1 is MGHRA and CDR2 YSYEKL. The CDR3 has 19 amino acids. CDR3: CASSRGNWGTEGLRTEAFF. The CDR3 DNA reads TGCGCCAGCAGCCGGGGCAACTGGGGGACGGAGGGGTTAAGGACTGAAGCTTTCTTT.

This clone showed up just once. The V and J genes are TRBV10-3 and TRBJ1-6; 9 bases line up with TRBD1. Losses at the gene ends were 0 bases for V and 7 bases for J; bases not matched to a gene: 7. CDR1 and CDR2 (germline): ENHRY, SYGVKD. This CDR3 is 17 amino acids long. Written as DNA, the CDR3 is TGTGCCATCAGTGAGTCATCGGGACAGGGAACAAATTCACCCCTCCACTTT. Translation: CAISESSGQGTNSPLHF.

Turning to this clone: Other DNA sequences in the same sample also yield this CDR3. This rearrangement joins TRBV12-5 to TRBJ2-6, with a tentative D call TRBD1 (5 bases). Germline-derived CDR1 and CDR2 are LGHNT and FRNRAP. V was trimmed by 6 bases and J by 0 bases, leaving 9 bases between them. The CDR3 spans 15 residues. CDR3 coding DNA: TGTGCTAGTGGCCCTGACAGCTCTGGGGCCAACGTCCTGACTTTC. Encoded protein: CASGPDSSGANVLTF.

The rearrangement uses TRBV6-5 and TRBJ1-2; D not resolved. V was pared by 0 bases and J by 5 bases, with 10 bases between. CDR1 and CDR2 (germline): MNHEY, SVGAGI. The CDR3 contains 14 residues. DNA of the CDR3: TGTGCCAGCAGTTACTCGAAATCCTTATATGGCTACACCTTC. Protein sequence: CASSYSKSLYGYTF.

The V and J genes are TRBV9 and TRBJ1-1; no clear D gene. Germline lookup yields CDR1 SGDLS and CDR2 YYNGEE. The CDR3 length is 12 residues. Trimming removed 3 bases from V and 7 bases from J, with 10 bases in between. The CDR3 region is CASSGTGYEAFF. CDR3 sequence (DNA): TGTGCCAGCAGCGGGACGGGTTATGAAGCTTTCTTT.

The chain combines TRBV19 with TRBJ1-5; tentatively, D is TRBD1 (5 bases). CDR3 length: 14 residues. Germline CDR1 and CDR2: LNHDA and SQIVND (reference sequence). The V end lost 7 bases, the J end lost 1 base, and 11 bases lay between the germline ends. The CDR3 DNA follows: TGTGCCAGTACCCGGGACCCAAGCAATCAGCCCCAGCATTTT. It yields the protein CASTRDPSNQPQHF.

V gene TRBV10-3 combines with J gene TRBJ2-2, with 8 bases that match TRBD1. The junction had 5 bases not matched to a gene; V was cut back by 6 bases and J by 2 bases. Germline V lookup: CDR1 ENHRY, CDR2 SYGVKD. The CDR3 runs 15 residues. This CDR3 is CAIRETGVNTGELFF. The CDR3 DNA reads TGTGCCATCAGGGAGACAGGGGTAAACACCGGGGAGCTGTTTTTT.

CDR3 sequence (DNA): TGTGCCACCTTCGAGATTAACTATGGCTACACCTTC. Its translation: CATFEINYGYTF. The genes are TRBV24-1 and TRBJ1-2, with unresolved D. V lost 9 bases and J 1 base, leaving 8 bases between the germline ends. This CDR3 contains 12 residues. Per germline, CDR1 KGHDR and CDR2 SFDVKD.

In this sample, this clone turned up a few times. J is TRBJ1-5 and V is TRBV24-1; 8 positions agree with TRBD1. The V segment lost 3 bases and the J segment 6 bases; nucleotides outside the gene matches: 3. This CDR3 is built from 14 residues. Germline V lookup: CDR1 KGHDR, CDR2 SFDVKD. The CDR3 nucleotides read TGTGCCACCAGTGATGCCCAGGGGGCTCAGCCCCAGCATTTT. Its protein product is CATSDAQGAQPQHF.

This chain joins TRBV7-2 and TRBJ2-7, with D perhaps TRBD1 (5 bases). Germline-derived CDR1 and CDR2 are SGHTA and FQGNSA. V gave up 0 bases and J gave up 2 bases, with 5 bases separating them. The CDR3 covers 13 residues. This CDR3 reads CASSLAGAYEQYF. The DNA of the CDR3 is TGTGCCAGCAGCTTAGCAGGGGCCTACGAGCAGTACTTC.

The chain has TRBV5-6 and TRBJ1-4, with TRBD1 as a possible D gene (5 bases). V lost 4 bases, J lost 12 bases, and 16 bases lay in between. Germline CDR1 and CDR2: SGHDT and YYEEEE. This CDR3 spans 13 amino acids. Here the CDR3 DNA reads TGTGCCAGCAGCCTGACCAGGGCCGAAGAACTGTTTTTT. Protein product: CASSLTRAEELFF. The full variable domain, with the rest looked up from reference TRBV5-6 and TRBJ1-4, is DAGVTQSPTHLIKTRGQQVTLRCSPKSGHDTVSWYQQALGQGPQFIFQYYEEEERQRGNFPDRFSGHQFPNYSSELNVNALLLGDSALYLCASSLTRAEELFFGSGTQLSVL.

V gene TRBV7-9 combines with J gene TRBJ2-7, with 9 bases aligning to TRBD1. CDR3 length: 13 amino acids. With V trimmed by 6 bases and J by 4 bases, 4 bases remained unmatched. Per germline, CDR1 SEHNR and CDR2 FQNEAQ (reference sequence). The CDR3 nucleotides read TGTGCCAGCAGTCAGACAGGGGGGTACGAGCAGTACTTC. Amino acids: CASSQTGGYEQYF.

This chain connects TRBV30 to TRBJ2-7; tentative D call: TRBD1 (5 bases). The CDR3 extends over 14 amino acids. The germline CDR1 and CDR2 sequences are GTSNPN and SVGIG (reference sequence). V shed 0 bases and J shed 6 bases, with 15 bases lying between them. CDR3: CAWSVSREVSEQYF. Here the CDR3 DNA reads TGTGCCTGGAGTGTATCCAGGGAAGTTAGCGAGCAGTACTTC.

The chain employs TRBV5-1 and TRBJ1-4; D unclear. Germline V gene lookup returns CDR1 SGHRS and CDR2 YFSETQ. The CDR3 has 14 residues. Trimming pared 0 bases from V and 4 bases from J, leaving 7 bases between. CDR3 region: CASSLVTINEKLFF. In DNA, the CDR3 is TGCGCCAGCAGCTTGGTCACCATTAATGAAAAACTGTTTTTT.

This rearrangement joins TRBV3-1 (or the pseudogene TRBV3-2) to TRBJ2-7; 9 nucleotides align to TRBD2. V lost 0 bases to trimming and J lost 6 bases; unmatched junction nucleotides: 9. Looked up from germline, CDR1 is LGHDT and CDR2 is YNNKEL (reference sequence). The CDR3 runs to 16 residues. CDR3 in DNA: TGTGCCAGCAGCCAAGATAGGCTAGCGGGAAATCTCGAGCAGTACTTC. Encoded protein: CASSQDRLAGNLEQYF.

This chain uses TRBV7-9 with TRBJ1-3; the match to TRBD1 covers 7 bases. The CDR3 spans 15 residues. After removal of 5 bases from V and 4 bases from J, the junction contained 8 bases not matched to a gene. Germline-derived CDR1 and CDR2 are SEHNR and FQNEAQ (reference sequence). DNA of the CDR3: TGTGCCAGCAGCCCGCGGGACAGAGTAGGAAACACCATATATTTT. Amino acids: CASSPRDRVGNTIYF.

The gene calls are TRBV19 and TRBJ2-3; unclear D gene. V shed 1 base and J shed 2 bases, with 7 bases lying between them. The V gene's germline CDR1 is LNHDA and CDR2 SQIVND (reference sequence). The length of the CDR3 is 14 residues. The CDR3: CASSIASFTDTQYF. As DNA, the CDR3 is TGTGCCAGTAGTATAGCCTCTTTCACAGATACGCAGTATTTT.

Worth noting for this clone: This specimen includes other DNA sequences encoding the same CDR3. The V gene is TRBV2, the J gene TRBJ1-6, with D possibly being TRBD1 (5 bases). The V end was cut by 11 bases, the J end by 7 bases, with 12 bases between. The CDR3 is made up of 12 amino acids. The germline CDR1 and CDR2 sequences are SNHLY and FYNNEI. CDR3 in amino acids: CASSGTNSPLHF. DNA of the CDR3: TGTGCCTCCTCCGGGACCAATTCACCCCTCCACTTT.

The CDR3 loop reads CASSTRTPVGFF. CDR3 coding DNA: TGTGCCAGCAGTACACGGACCCCCGTGGGGTTCTTC. V usage is TRBV28 and J usage is TRBJ2-1, with unresolved D. CDR3 length: 12 residues. V dropped 5 bases and J dropped 15 bases, with 17 bases sitting between them. Germline CDR1 is MDHEN and CDR2 is SYDVKM.

The chain links TRBV28 to TRBJ1-6, with 7 bases lining up with TRBD1. Trimming removed 8 bases from V and 12 bases from J; junction bases left unmatched: 10. The CDR3 extends over 13 amino acids. Germline V gene sequence: CDR1 MDHEN, CDR2 SYDVKM. The CDR3 protein is CASRSGTVGPLHF. The CDR3 DNA is TGTGCCAGCCGTTCCGGGACAGTCGGACCCCTCCACTTT.

The chain uses TRBV27 and TRBJ2-5; D may be TRBD1 (5 bases). CDR1 is MNHEY, CDR2 SMNVEV, per germline (reference sequence). Trimming pared 0 bases from V and 4 bases from J, leaving 18 bases between. This CDR3 spans 17 amino acids. DNA for the CDR3: TGTGCCAGCAGTTTATCGTTGGCGCAGGGAATCGGAGAGACCCAGTACTTC. Its protein product is CASSLSLAQGIGETQYF.

The J gene is TRBJ1-3, the V gene TRBV30; a possible D gene is TRBD1 (5 bases). This CDR3 spans 13 amino acids. Germline V gene lookup returns CDR1 GTSNPN and CDR2 SVGIG (reference sequence). The V end was cut by 1 base, the J end by 3 bases, with 7 bases between. DNA for the CDR3: TGTGCCTGGAGTGGGGGCTTTGGAAACACCATATATTTT. Translation: CAWSGGFGNTIYF.

The chain joins TRBV7-2 to TRBJ1-2; TRBD1 aligns across 8 bases. The CDR3 extends over 13 amino acids. Germline V CDR1 and CDR2: SGHTA, FQGNSA. J gave up 7 bases and V 5 bases, and 6 bases lay outside the gene matches. The CDR3 DNA reads TGTGCCAGCAGCGCGACAGGGGTTGGTGGCTACACCTTC. Its translation: CASSATGVGGYTF.

The chain employs TRBV27 and TRBJ2-3; a weak D match, TRBD1 (6 bases). From germline, CDR1 is MNHEY and CDR2 SMNVEV (reference sequence). The CDR3 contains 15 residues. Trimming shortened V by 7 bases and J by 0 bases, and 14 bases separated the two germline ends. This chain's CDR3 is CASTLGAMSTDTQYF. The DNA for the CDR3 is TGTGCCAGCACCCTGGGGGCGATGAGCACAGATACGCAGTATTTT.